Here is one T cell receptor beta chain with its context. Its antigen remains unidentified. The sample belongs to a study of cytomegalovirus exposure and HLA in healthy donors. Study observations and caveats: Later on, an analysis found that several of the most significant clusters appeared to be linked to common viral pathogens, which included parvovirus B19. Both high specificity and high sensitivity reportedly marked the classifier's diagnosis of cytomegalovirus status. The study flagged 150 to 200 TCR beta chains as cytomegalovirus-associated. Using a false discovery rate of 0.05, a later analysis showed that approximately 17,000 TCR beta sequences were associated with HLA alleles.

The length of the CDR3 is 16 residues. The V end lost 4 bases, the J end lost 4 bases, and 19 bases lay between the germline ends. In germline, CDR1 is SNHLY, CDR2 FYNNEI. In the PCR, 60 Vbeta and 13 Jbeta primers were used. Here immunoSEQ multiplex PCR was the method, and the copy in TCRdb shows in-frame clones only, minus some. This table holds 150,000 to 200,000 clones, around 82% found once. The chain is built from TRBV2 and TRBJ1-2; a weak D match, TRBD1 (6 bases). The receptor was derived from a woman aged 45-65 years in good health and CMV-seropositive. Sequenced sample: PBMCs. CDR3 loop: CASSGSLKGVSYGYTF. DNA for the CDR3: TGTGCCAGCAGTGGATCCCTAAAGGGGGTGAGCTATGGCTACACCTTC.